The T cell receptor (beta chain) described here comes from a study of T-cell reconstitution after alpha-beta-depleted transplantation in children. CDR1 and CDR2 from the germline V gene are SGHRS and YFSETQ. Trimming cost V 3 bases and J 1 base, with 8 bases left between them. CDR3 size: 15 residues. The TCRbeta library was prepared with unique molecular identifiers. TCRdb re-called the PCR reads through MiXCR, storing one row per CDR3 protein. There are a few hundred thousand distinct CDR3 sequences in the sample; 27% occur only once, and 30% to 40% lies in the top ten. The sequencing used PBMCs, collected before TCRalphabeta/CD19-depleted stem cell transplant. This receptor was identified in a boy less than two years old with Wiskott-Aldrich syndrome, due to receive a stem cell transplant. V gene TRBV5-1 combines with J gene TRBJ2-6, with D possibly TRBD1 on 5 matching bases. DNA for the CDR3: TGCGCCAGCAGCTCCCAGGGTTCTGGGGCCAACGTCCTGACTTTC. This encodes CASSSQGSGANVLTF.